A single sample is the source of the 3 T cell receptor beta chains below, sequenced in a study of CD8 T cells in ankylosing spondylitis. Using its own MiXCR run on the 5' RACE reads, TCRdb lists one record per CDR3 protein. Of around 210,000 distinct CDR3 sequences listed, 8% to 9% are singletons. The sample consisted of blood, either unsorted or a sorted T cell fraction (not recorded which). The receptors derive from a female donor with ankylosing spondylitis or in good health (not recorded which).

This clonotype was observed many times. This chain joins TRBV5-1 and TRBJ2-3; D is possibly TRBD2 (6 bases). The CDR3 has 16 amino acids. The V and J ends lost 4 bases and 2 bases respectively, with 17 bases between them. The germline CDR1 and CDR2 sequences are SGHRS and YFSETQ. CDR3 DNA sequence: TGCGCCAGCAGCCCCGGGACTCGAACCTCCACAGATACGCAGTATTTT. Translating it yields CASSPGTRTSTDTQYF.

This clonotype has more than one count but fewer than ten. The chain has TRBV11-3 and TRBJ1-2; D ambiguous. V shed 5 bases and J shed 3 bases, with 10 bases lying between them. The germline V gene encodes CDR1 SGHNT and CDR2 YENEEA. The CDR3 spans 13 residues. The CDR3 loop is CASSRQVHYGYTF. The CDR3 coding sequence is TGTGCCAGCAGCCGTCAGGTCCACTATGGCTACACCTTC.

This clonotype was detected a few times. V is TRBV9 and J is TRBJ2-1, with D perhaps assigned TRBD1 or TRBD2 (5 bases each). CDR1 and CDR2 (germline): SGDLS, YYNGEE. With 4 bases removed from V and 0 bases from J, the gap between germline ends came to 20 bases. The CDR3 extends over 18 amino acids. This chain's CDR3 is CASSLLRDRRSSYNEQFF. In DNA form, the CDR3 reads TGTGCCAGCAGCTTACTAAGGGACCGCCGGAGCTCCTACAATGAGCAGTTCTTC.